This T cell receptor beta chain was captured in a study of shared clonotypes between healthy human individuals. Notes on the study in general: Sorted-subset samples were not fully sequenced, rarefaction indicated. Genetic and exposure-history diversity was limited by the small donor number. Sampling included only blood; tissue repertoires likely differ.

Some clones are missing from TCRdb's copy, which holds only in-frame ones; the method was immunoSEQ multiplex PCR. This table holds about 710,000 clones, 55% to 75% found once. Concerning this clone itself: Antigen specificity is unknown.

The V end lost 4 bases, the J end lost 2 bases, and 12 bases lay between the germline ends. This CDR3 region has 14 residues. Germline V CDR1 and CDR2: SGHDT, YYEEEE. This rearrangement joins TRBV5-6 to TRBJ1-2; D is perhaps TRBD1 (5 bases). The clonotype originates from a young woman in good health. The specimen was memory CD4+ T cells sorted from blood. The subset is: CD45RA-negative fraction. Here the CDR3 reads CASSPGTDNYGYTF. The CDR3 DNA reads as TGTGCCAGCAGCCCCGGGACGGACAACTATGGCTACACCTTC.